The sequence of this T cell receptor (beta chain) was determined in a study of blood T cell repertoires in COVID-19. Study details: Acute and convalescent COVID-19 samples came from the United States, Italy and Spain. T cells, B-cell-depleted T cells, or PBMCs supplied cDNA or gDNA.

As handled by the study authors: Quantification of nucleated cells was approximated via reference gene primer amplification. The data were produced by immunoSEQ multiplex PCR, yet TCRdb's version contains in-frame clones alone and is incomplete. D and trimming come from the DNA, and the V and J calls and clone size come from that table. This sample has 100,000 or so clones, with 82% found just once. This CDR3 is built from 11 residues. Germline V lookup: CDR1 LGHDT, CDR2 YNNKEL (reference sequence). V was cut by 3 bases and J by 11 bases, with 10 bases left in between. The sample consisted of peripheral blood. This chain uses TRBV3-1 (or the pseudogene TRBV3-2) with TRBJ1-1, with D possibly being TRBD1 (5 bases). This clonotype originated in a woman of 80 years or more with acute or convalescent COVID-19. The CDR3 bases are TGTGCCAGCAGCCAGGGGGGACGGGCTTTCTTT. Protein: CASSQGGRAFF.